This T cell receptor (beta chain) was recorded in a study of somatic mutations in cytotoxic T cells in rheumatoid arthritis. Study results and caveats: The study found no significant difference in CD8+ T-cell clonality between rheumatoid arthritis patients and age-matched healthy controls. Rheumatoid arthritis patients showed slight TRBV07 underrepresentation, unadjusted for multiple comparisons.

CDR3 length: 14 residues. Deletions cut 0 bases from V and 0 bases from J, with 5 bases between. Germline V gene data show CDR1 as SGDLS and CDR2 as YYNGEE. As to this clone: As yet, its antigen is unknown.

Clones were sequenced by immunoSEQ multiplex PCR, and TCRdb holds only the in-frame ones, with some missing. The sample yields 5,500 to 6,000 clones, about four fifths seen once. The sequence came from an adult with rheumatoid arthritis. The chain employs TRBV9 and TRBJ2-3; the D is unclear. Sequenced input: CD8+ T cells sorted from blood. In DNA, the CDR3 is TGTGCCAGCAGCGTAGAAGGAAGCACAGATACGCAGTATTTT. Amino acids: CASSVEGSTDTQYF.